This T cell receptor (beta chain) stems from a study of identical twins (dated by TCRdb to 2016 to 2017). As for the study more broadly: The study deep-sequenced TCR alpha and beta repertoires from monozygotic twins, unrelated adults of various ages and cord blood to test whether fetal clonotypes persist. To rule out contamination, replicate twin experiments were performed at different times with different library preparation protocols. The full study reports these points: Fewer insertions were carried by abundant cord blood beta clonotypes, a similar but weaker trend appeared in young adult naive repertoires, and no such trend appeared in memory repertoires. Conclusions relied on cross-sectional statistical analysis, since the same donors could not be followed over many years. Recombination models systematically underestimated out-of-frame TCR alpha sharing in monozygotic twins but agreed with sharing between unrelated individuals. A weaker excess of twin sharing was found in beta out-of-frame sequences because the signal-to-noise ratio was lowered by fewer shared sequences. Invariant T cells such as MAIT and iNKT could partly confound zero-insertion analyses, though diverse VJ usage argued against this for most clonotypes. Compared with coincidental sharing between unrelated individuals, out-of-frame TCR alpha sequences shared between twins showed an excess of sequences with low generation probability.

Preparation of the library involved 5' RACE. Sequencer: Illumina HiSeq 2000. A universal primer binding site was added through template switching, and the final cDNA carried a unique molecular identifier so that TCR cDNA molecules could be counted accurately. Specific primers in the conserved constant-segment region were used to synthesize first-strand cDNA for the TCR alpha and beta chains. Each cDNA library was double barcoded, with a SMART-Mk sample barcode plus Illumina barcodes, to control for contamination. TruSeq adapter sequences and Illumina sample barcodes were added in two successive PCR steps. The Illumina HiSeq platform was used with custom primers to sequence TCR alpha and beta cDNA libraries. In the source study's methods: Raw reads were processed with MiGEC to extract unique molecular identifiers, and MiXCR was used to determine CDR3 positions. Recombination models were inferred per individual with the repgenHMM and IGoR tools using an EM algorithm. The analysis of shared clonotypes was done with the tcR package in R, with sharing normalized by the product of cloneset sizes. Out-of-frame nonproductive sequences were analyzed to study raw recombination free of thymic and clonal selection effects. Through fastp at Q25 and MiXCR, TCRdb rebuilt clones from the public reads, retaining in-frame beta chains. Merged by CDR3 protein, the rows form single entries marked with the most common genes and DNA. TCRdb's processing, not the authors' own work, is the source of the V and J calls. Across this sample there are approximately 890,000 distinct CDR3 sequences, with over 9% seen only once. The ten top clones hold under 2% of the sample.

Notes on this clonotype: Its target antigen remains unknown. Base qualities are not recorded, but no much larger clone differs from it by a single base.

Every donor in the study was a healthy Caucasian. The twin cohort consisted of three pairs of female monozygotic twins, all aged roughly 18 to 29 years. Peripheral blood mononuclear cells were the source from which RNA for the TCR libraries was isolated. A further study also used this sample, focusing on yellow fever vaccine responses in identical twins. The second study also describes: The T cell response to vaccination in identical twins was reported by the authors to appear partly convergent and partly personalized. Focusing on identical twins, the study followed the T cell clones that responded to the vaccine, and did so with precision.

The source is a woman aged 18-29 years in good health. Sequences were obtained from PBMCs.

Read as DNA, the sequence is TGCGCCAGCAGCCCAGCGAGGGCCAACGTCCTGACTTTC. This encodes CASSPARANVLTF. The chain employs TRBV5-1 and TRBJ2-6, with no reliable assignment of the D segment. At the junction V is shortened by 4 bases and J by 5 bases, with 7 bases in between. For CDR1 and CDR2, the germline V gene lists SGHRS and YFSETQ. The CDR3 runs 13 residues from the cysteine to the phenylalanine. Solely the CDR3 DNA is kept, with 39 bases framed from the first base.